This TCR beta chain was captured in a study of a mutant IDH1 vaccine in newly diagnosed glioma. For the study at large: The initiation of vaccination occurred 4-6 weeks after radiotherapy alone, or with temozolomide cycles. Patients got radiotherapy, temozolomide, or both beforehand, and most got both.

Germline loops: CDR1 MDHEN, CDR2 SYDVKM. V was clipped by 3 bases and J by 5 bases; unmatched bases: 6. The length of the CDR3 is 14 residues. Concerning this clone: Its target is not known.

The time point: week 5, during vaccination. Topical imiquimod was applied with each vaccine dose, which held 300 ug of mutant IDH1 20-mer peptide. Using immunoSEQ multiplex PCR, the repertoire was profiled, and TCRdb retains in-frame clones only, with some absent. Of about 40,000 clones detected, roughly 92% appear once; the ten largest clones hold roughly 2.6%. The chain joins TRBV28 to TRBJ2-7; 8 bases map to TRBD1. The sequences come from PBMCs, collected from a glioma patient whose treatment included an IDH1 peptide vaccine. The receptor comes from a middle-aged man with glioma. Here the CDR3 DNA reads TGTGCCAGCAGTTTTGACAGGGGAATGGACGAGCAGTACTTC. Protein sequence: CASSFDRGMDEQYF. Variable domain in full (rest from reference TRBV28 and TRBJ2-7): DVKVTQSSRYLVKRTGEKVFLECVQDMDHENMFWYRQDPGLGLRLIYFSYDVKMKEKGDIPEGYSVSREKKERFSLILESASTNQTSMYLCASSFDRGMDEQYFGPGTRLTVT.